The next 13 T cell receptor beta chains were all read from a single sample in a study of blood T cell repertoires in COVID-19. TCRdb's copy holds only in-frame clones and misses some; the assay was immunoSEQ multiplex PCR. This sample yields some 70,000 clones, of which around 85% are seen a single time; 8.5% to 10% belongs to the top ten. Sequenced input: peripheral blood. Receptors originate from a woman aged 45-65 years with acute or convalescent COVID-19.

The V call is TRBV7-9, the J call TRBJ1-3; D not certain. This CDR3 is 17 amino acids long. Deletions cut 5 bases from V and 0 bases from J, with 17 bases between. Per the germline V gene, CDR1 is SEHNR and CDR2 is FQNEAQ (reference sequence). CDR3 DNA: TGTGCCAGCAGCCGAAGAGGCAACACCGACTCTGGAAACACCATATATTTT. This sequence encodes CASSRRGNTDSGNTIYF.

The chain carries TRBV7-7 and TRBJ2-7; tentative D call: TRBD2 (7 bases). The CDR3 covers 14 residues. The V gene lost 5 bases and the J gene lost 6 bases, with 17 bases spanning the gap. The V gene's germline CDR1 is SSHAT and CDR2 FNYEAQ (reference sequence). Here the CDR3 DNA reads TGTGCCAGCAGCCTAGGGGGGGTCGGGGCCGAGCAGTACTTC. Its protein is CASSLGGVGAEQYF.

The V call is TRBV6-6, the J call TRBJ2-5, with a weak D call TRBD2 (5 bases). CDR1 is MNHNY and CDR2 is SVGAGI in the germline V gene (reference sequence). The V end lost 2 bases, the J end lost 4 bases, and 11 bases lay between the germline ends. The CDR3 is 14 residues long. This chain's CDR3 is CASSYPESGETQYF. The DNA of the CDR3 is TGTGCCAGCAGTTACCCCGAAAGCGGAGAGACCCAGTACTTC.

The rearrangement uses TRBV27 and TRBJ1-1; unclear D gene. Germline CDR1 and CDR2: MNHEY and SMNVEV (reference sequence). V was shortened by 3 bases and J by 4 bases, with 18 bases between the two germline ends. The CDR3 totals 16 residues. The CDR3 nucleotides are TGTGCCAGCAGTTTTATCGTCGGGGAGATAGGCACTGAAGCTTTCTTT. Residues: CASSFIVGEIGTEAFF.

V usage is TRBV7-9 and J usage is TRBJ2-3, with D maybe TRBD2 (5 bases). Deletions cut 5 bases from V and 2 bases from J, with 11 bases between. From germline, CDR1 is SEHNR and CDR2 FQNEAQ (reference sequence). CDR3 length equals 14 residues. CDR3 amino acids: CASSPEVATDTQYF. The CDR3 nucleotides read TGTGCCAGCAGCCCGGAGGTGGCCACAGATACGCAGTATTTT.

The gene calls are TRBV19 and TRBJ1-4; 9 nucleotides line up with TRBD1. The V segment lost 3 bases and the J segment 5 bases; nucleotides outside the gene matches: 1. The CDR3 runs to 14 residues. Per germline, CDR1 LNHDA and CDR2 SQIVND (reference sequence). The CDR3 loop is CASSIGTGNEKLFF. Here the CDR3 DNA reads TGTGCCAGTAGTATCGGGACAGGGAATGAAAAACTGTTTTTT.

The V gene is TRBV6-4, the J gene TRBJ2-1; 7 positions agree with TRBD2. The CDR3 length is 15 residues. Germline CDR1 reads MRHNA; CDR2 reads SNTAGT. V lost 4 bases and J lost 5; bases outside the gene matches: 8. Here the CDR3 reads CASSATGRADNEQFF. The CDR3 coding sequence is TGTGCCAGCAGTGCGACGGGGAGGGCCGACAATGAGCAGTTCTTC.

This chain joins TRBV2 and TRBJ2-5; 9 nucleotides align to TRBD2. CDR3 length: 17 amino acids. V was clipped by 7 bases and J by 5 bases; unmatched bases: 17. CDR1 is SNHLY and CDR2 is FYNNEI in the germline V gene. CDR3 amino acids: CASTRRGSGGPGETQYF. The CDR3 DNA reads as TGTGCCAGCACCCGCCGGGGGAGCGGGGGGCCCGGGGAGACCCAGTACTTC.

This clone was seen once. The chain carries TRBV2 and TRBJ2-1; D is perhaps TRBD1 (5 bases). V shed 7 bases and J shed 4 bases, with 20 bases lying between them. Per germline, CDR1 SNHLY and CDR2 FYNNEI. This CDR3 is built from 16 residues. As DNA, the CDR3 is TGTGCCAGCACACCAGGGAAATCTTATGGGTACAATGAGCAGTTCTTC. Translated: CASTPGKSYGYNEQFF.

V is TRBV3-1 (or the pseudogene TRBV3-2) and J is TRBJ1-2; tentatively, D is TRBD1 (6 bases). From germline, CDR1 is LGHDT and CDR2 YNNKEL (reference sequence). This CDR3 region has 15 residues. With 1 base removed from V and 8 bases from J, the gap between germline ends came to 17 bases. Here the CDR3 DNA reads TGTGCCAGCAGCCAAGGAACAGGGATTTTGAGAGGCTACACCTTC. Translated, it gives CASSQGTGILRGYTF.

The chain combines TRBV24-1 with TRBJ2-2; D gene ambiguous. This CDR3 comprises 13 residues. The V end was cut by 7 bases, the J end by 2 bases, with 7 bases between. Germline assignment: CDR1 KGHDR and CDR2 SFDVKD. CDR3: CATRSHNTGELFF. The DNA for the CDR3 is TGTGCCACCAGGTCACACAACACCGGGGAGCTGTTTTTT.

This CDR3 reads CASGHKGDTEAFF. For the CDR3, the DNA is TGCGCCAGCGGACACAAGGGGGACACTGAAGCTTTCTTT. V and J are TRBV5-1 and TRBJ1-1, with TRBD1 as a possible D gene (6 bases). The V end was cut by 7 bases, the J end by 3 bases, with 13 bases between. Germline values: CDR1 SGHRS, CDR2 YFSETQ. The CDR3 totals 13 residues.

This clone was counted once. The chain has TRBV30 and TRBJ1-4; the match to TRBD1 covers 7 bases. Germline CDR1 reads GTSNPN; CDR2 reads SVGIG (reference sequence). V trimming: 0 bases; J trimming: 5 bases; junction bases outside the gene matches: 6. The CDR3 has 15 residues. For the CDR3, the DNA is TGTGCCTGGAGTGTACAGGGGAGGAAAAATGAAAAACTGTTTTTT. This sequence encodes CAWSVQGRKNEKLFF.